This entry lists 5 T cell receptor beta chains sequenced from one sample in a study of radiation and T cells in renal cell carcinoma. Generated by immunoSEQ multiplex PCR, the TCRdb table keeps only in-frame clones and is missing some. Of about 150,000 clones in the sample, approximately 86% were seen once. As for time point: blood 4 weeks post-SBRT, at nephrectomy. Described treatment: 15 Gy SBRT to primary tumor, nephrectomy 4 weeks later. Sequencing was performed on blood, taken from a patient whose treatment included radiotherapy and nephrectomy. The receptors shown here come from a woman between 45 and 65 years old with renal cell carcinoma.

A single count supports this clone. The J gene is TRBJ1-4, the V gene TRBV4-3, with D unresolved. Looked up from germline, CDR1 is LGHNA and CDR2 is YSLEER. The V and J ends lost 1 base and 8 bases respectively, with 11 bases between them. This CDR3 has 14 residues. CDR3 protein: CASSQGPVAEKLFF. The CDR3 nucleotides are TGCGCCAGCAGCCAAGGCCCAGTGGCCGAAAAACTGTTTTTT.

The rearrangement uses TRBV19 and TRBJ1-1; 7 bases are a match to TRBD1. The CDR3 spans 13 residues. V shed 8 bases and J 4 bases; nucleotides not matched to a gene: 7. From germline, CDR1 is LNHDA and CDR2 SQIVND (reference sequence). The CDR3 sequence is CASEKGARTEAFF. The DNA for the CDR3 is TGTGCCAGTGAAAAGGGGGCACGCACTGAAGCTTTCTTT.

This clone was counted a single time. The rearrangement uses TRBV4-3 and TRBJ2-7; unclear D gene. The CDR3 runs 16 residues. V lost 0 bases and J lost 0, with 12 bases in between. The germline V gene encodes CDR1 LGHNA and CDR2 YSLEER. CDR3 in amino acids: CASSQEAMGGSYEQYF. Written as DNA, the CDR3 is TGCGCCAGCAGCCAAGAGGCTATGGGCGGCTCCTACGAGCAGTACTTC.

The rearrangement uses TRBV7-2 and TRBJ1-2; possibly TRBD1 for D (5 bases). Trimming took 6 bases from V and 5 from J, leaving 13 bases between them. The CDR3 spans 13 residues. Germline CDR1 and CDR2: SGHTA and FQGNSA. As DNA, the CDR3 is TGTGCCAGCAGACAAACGGGGCGATATGGCTACACCTTC. This translates into CASRQTGRYGYTF.

The table lists this clone with a few counts. The rearrangement joins TRBV14 to TRBJ1-1; D is undetermined. The germline V and J ends were trimmed by 0 bases and 4 bases, with 3 bases remaining between them. This CDR3 spans 12 amino acids. Germline-derived CDR1 and CDR2 are SGHDN and FVKESK. This chain's CDR3 is CASSQDFTEAFF. The CDR3 nucleotides read TGTGCCAGCAGCCAAGATTTCACTGAAGCTTTCTTT.